The rows below give T cell receptor beta chains drawn from one sample of a study of T cell responses to AZD1222 COVID-19 vaccine. The protocol was immunoSEQ multiplex PCR, while the TCRdb copy is restricted to in-frame clones and leaves out a portion. The data hold some 170,000 clones, with roughly 94% observed a single time. Sequenced here: peripheral blood, sampled on day 0 of MenACWY control vaccination. The receptors come from an adult in good health. Both conserved end residues are part of each CDR3. The D gene is left open where the match is weak. A clone size is listed for some rows: how often the clone was seen (once, few, many), or a class if it is expanded.

D	V	J	size	CDR3	DNA
-	TRBV18	TRBJ2-3	-	CASSPDTRTDTQYF	TGTGCCAGCTCACCGGACACCCGCACAGATACGCAGTATTTT
TRBD1	TRBV29-1	TRBJ1-1	-	CSVDRGGQENTEAFF	TGCAGCGTTGACAGGGGAGGACAGGAGAACACTGAAGCTTTCTTT
-	TRBV7-3	TRBJ2-3	-	CASSLIGQQTQYF	TGTGCCAGCAGCTTAATCGGCCAGCAAACGCAGTATTTT
TRBD1	TRBV5-1	TRBJ1-6	-	CASSLGDRGQRNSPLHF	TGCGCCAGCAGCCTGGGGGACAGGGGGCAACGAAATTCACCCCTCCACTTT
-	TRBV7-3	TRBJ1-5	-	CASSLRRNQPQHF	TGTGCCAGCAGCTTAAGGAGGAATCAGCCCCAGCATTTT
-	TRBV27	TRBJ1-2	-	CASSCSGCYGYTF	TGTGCCAGCAGTTGTTCAGGTTGCTATGGCTACACCTTC
-	TRBV11-2	TRBJ2-5	-	CASSLDLWEQETQYF	TGTGCCAGCAGCTTAGATTTGTGGGAACAAGAGACCCAGTACTTC
TRBD2	TRBV29-1	TRBJ2-7	few	CSVRTSNYEQYF	TGCAGCGTCCGGACTAGCAACTACGAGCAGTACTTC
-	TRBV19	TRBJ1-2	-	CASSIGIGPSLFYGYTF	TGTGCCAGTAGTATTGGTATTGGTCCCTCTCTCTTCTATGGCTACACCTTC
-	TRBV13	TRBJ2-7	once	CASSHQGGGFYEQYF	TGTGCCAGCAGCCACCAGGGTGGGGGTTTCTACGAGCAGTACTTC
TRBD1	TRBV6-5	TRBJ2-7	-	CASSYPGQGFDEQYF	TGTGCCAGCAGTTACCCAGGACAGGGGTTCGACGAGCAGTACTTC
TRBD1	TRBV28	TRBJ1-2	-	CASSSDRASYGYTF	TGTGCCAGCAGTTCTGACAGGGCGAGCTATGGCTACACCTTC
-	TRBV7-9	TRBJ1-1	-	CASTRDLNTEAFF	TGTGCCAGCACCCGGGACCTCAACACTGAAGCTTTCTTT
-	TRBV28	TRBJ1-5	-	CASSSVAGRGNQPQHF	TGTGCCAGCAGTTCAGTCGCGGGGAGGGGCAATCAGCCCCAGCATTTT
-	TRBV19	TRBJ2-3	-	CASSVSADTQYF	TGTGCCAGTAGTGTTAGTGCAGATACGCAGTATTTT
-	TRBV28	TRBJ1-2	once	CASSRTIGTSYGYTF	TGTGCCAGCAGTCGAACGATCGGGACGTCTTATGGCTACACCTTC
-	TRBV6-5	TRBJ1-2	-	CASSYAQGINYGYTF	TGTGCCAGCAGTTACGCGCAGGGAATTAACTATGGCTACACCTTC
-	TRBV5-5	TRBJ1-4	-	CASSLGWGTNEKLFF	TGTGCCAGCAGCTTGGGCTGGGGAACTAATGAAAAACTGTTTTTT
-	TRBV19	TRBJ1-4	-	CASSPGERGRTNEKLFF	TGTGCCAGTAGTCCTGGGGAACGGGGCCGTACGAATGAAAAACTGTTTTTT
-	TRBV21-1	TRBJ2-1	-	CASNRSSGSNVNEQFF	TGTGCCAGCAACCGGAGTAGCGGGAGTAACGTCAATGAGCAGTTCTTC
TRBD2	TRBV27	TRBJ2-1	-	CASSSRRDYDNEQFF	TGTGCCAGCAGTTCCCGCCGGGACTATGACAATGAGCAGTTCTTC
TRBD1	TRBV6-5	TRBJ2-2	-	CASSFFWTGRTGELFF	TGTGCCAGCAGTTTCTTTTGGACAGGGCGCACCGGGGAGCTGTTTTTT
TRBD1	TRBV6-6	TRBJ1-5	-	CASSTRGTGDQPQHF	TGTGCCAGCAGTACTCGGGGGACAGGGGATCAGCCCCAGCATTTT
-	TRBV9	TRBJ2-6	-	CASSPPSGANVLTF	TGTGCCAGCAGCCCTCCCTCTGGGGCCAACGTCCTGACTTTC
-	TRBV28	TRBJ2-7	-	CASLDTSRDEQYF	TGTGCCAGCCTGGACACTTCTAGGGACGAGCAGTACTTC
TRBD1	TRBV3-1/TRBV3-2	TRBJ1-2	-	CASSREGQGRNGYTF	TGTGCCAGCAGCCGGGAGGGACAGGGGCGGAATGGCTACACCTTC
-	TRBV4-3	TRBJ1-1	-	CASSMGRTNTEAFF	TGCGCCAGCAGCATGGGGAGGACGAACACTGAAGCTTTCTTT
TRBD2	TRBV18	TRBJ2-7	-	CASSPASGILSYEQYF	TGTGCCAGCTCACCAGCTAGCGGGATTCTTAGCTACGAGCAGTACTTC
-	TRBV23-1	TRBJ1-2	-	CASSHGAGNYGYTF	TGCGCCAGCAGTCACGGGGCGGGGAACTATGGCTACACCTTC
-	TRBV12-3/TRBV12-4	TRBJ2-5	-	CASSPVLETQYF	TGTGCCAGCAGCCCTGTCCTGGAGACCCAGTACTTC
-	TRBV6-1	TRBJ2-1	-	CASSAGTGSSGRSNEQFF	TGTGCCAGCAGTGCCGGGACAGGGTCTAGCGGGAGATCCAATGAGCAGTTCTTC
-	TRBV19	TRBJ2-5	once	CASSTPGETVVIAQYF	TGTGCCAGTAGTACCCCGGGGGAGACTGTGGTGATAGCCCAGTACTTC